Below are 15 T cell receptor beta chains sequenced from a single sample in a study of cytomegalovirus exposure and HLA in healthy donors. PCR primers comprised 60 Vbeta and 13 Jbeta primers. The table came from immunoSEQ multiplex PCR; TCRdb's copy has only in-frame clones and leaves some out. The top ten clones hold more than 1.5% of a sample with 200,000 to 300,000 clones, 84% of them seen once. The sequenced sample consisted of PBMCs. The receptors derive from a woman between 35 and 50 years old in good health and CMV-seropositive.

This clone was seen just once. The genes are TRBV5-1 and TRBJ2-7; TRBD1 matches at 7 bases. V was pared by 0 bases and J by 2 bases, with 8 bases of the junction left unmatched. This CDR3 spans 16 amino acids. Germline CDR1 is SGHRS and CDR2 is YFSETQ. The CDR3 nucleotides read TGCGCCAGCAGCTTGGGCGGTGGACAGGAGACCTACGAGCAGTACTTC. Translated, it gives CASSLGGGQETYEQYF.

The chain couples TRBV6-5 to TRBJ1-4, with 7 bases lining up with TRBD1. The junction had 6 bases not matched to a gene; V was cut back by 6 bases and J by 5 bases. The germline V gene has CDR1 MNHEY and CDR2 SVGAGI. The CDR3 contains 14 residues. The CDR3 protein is CASSDRDSNEKLFF. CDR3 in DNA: TGTGCCAGCAGCGACCGGGACAGCAATGAAAAACTGTTTTTT.

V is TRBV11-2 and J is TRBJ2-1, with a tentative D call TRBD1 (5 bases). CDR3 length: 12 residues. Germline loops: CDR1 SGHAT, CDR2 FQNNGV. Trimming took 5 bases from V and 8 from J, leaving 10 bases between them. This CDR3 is CASSQSRDEQFF. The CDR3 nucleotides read TGTGCCAGCAGCCAAAGCAGGGATGAGCAGTTCTTC.

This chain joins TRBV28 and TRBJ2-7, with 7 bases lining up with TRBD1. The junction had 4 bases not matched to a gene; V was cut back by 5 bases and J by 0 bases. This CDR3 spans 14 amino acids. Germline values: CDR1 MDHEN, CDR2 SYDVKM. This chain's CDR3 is CASSLDRISYEQYF. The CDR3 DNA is TGTGCCAGCAGTCTGGACAGGATCTCCTACGAGCAGTACTTC. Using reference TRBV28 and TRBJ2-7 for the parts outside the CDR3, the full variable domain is DVKVTQSSRYLVKRTGEKVFLECVQDMDHENMFWYRQDPGLGLRLIYFSYDVKMKEKGDIPEGYSVSREKKERFSLILESASTNQTSMYLCASSLDRISYEQYFGPGTRLTVT.

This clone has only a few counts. CDR3 protein: CASSLFSQGQGYEQYF. The CDR3 nucleotides read TGTGCCAGCAGCTTGTTTTCCCAGGGGCAGGGCTACGAGCAGTACTTC. The chain has TRBV7-2 and TRBJ2-7; TRBD1 might be the D (6 bases). The V gene lost 3 bases and the J gene lost 3 bases, with 18 bases spanning the gap. The length of the CDR3 is 16 residues. The germline V gene has CDR1 SGHTA and CDR2 FQGNSA. The variable domain in full, with the rest retrieved from reference TRBV7-2 and TRBJ2-7, is GAGVSQSPSNKVTEKGKDVELRCDPISGHTALYWYRQSLGQGLEFLIYFQGNSAPDKSGLPSDRFSAERTGGSVSTLTIQRTQQEDSAVYLCASSLFSQGQGYEQYFGPGTRLTVT.

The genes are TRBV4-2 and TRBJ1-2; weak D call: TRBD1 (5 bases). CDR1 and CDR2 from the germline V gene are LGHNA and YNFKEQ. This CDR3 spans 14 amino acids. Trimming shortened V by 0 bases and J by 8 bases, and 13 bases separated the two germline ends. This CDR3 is CASSQDTGLGGYTF. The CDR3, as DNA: TGTGCCAGCAGCCAAGATACGGGACTTGGAGGCTACACCTTC.

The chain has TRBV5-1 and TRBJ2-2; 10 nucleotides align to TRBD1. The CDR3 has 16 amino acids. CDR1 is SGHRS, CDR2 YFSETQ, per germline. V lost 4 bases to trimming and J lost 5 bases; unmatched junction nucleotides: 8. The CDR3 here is CASSQGTGVRTGELFF. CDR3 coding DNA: TGCGCCAGCAGCCAAGGGACAGGGGTACGGACCGGGGAGCTGTTTTTT.

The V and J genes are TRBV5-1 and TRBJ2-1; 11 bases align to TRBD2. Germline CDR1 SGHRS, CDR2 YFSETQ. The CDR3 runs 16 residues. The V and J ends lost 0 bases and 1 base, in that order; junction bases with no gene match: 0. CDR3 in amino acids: CASSLVAGGSYNEQFF. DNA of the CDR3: TGCGCCAGCAGCTTGGTAGCGGGAGGGTCCTACAATGAGCAGTTCTTC.

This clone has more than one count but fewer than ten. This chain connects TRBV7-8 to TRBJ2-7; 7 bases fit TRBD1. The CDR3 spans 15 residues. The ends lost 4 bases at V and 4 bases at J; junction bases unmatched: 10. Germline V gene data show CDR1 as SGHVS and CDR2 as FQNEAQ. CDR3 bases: TGTGCCAGCAGCTCAGGGGGTACCTCCCCGTACGAGCAGTACTTC. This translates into CASSSGGTSPYEQYF.

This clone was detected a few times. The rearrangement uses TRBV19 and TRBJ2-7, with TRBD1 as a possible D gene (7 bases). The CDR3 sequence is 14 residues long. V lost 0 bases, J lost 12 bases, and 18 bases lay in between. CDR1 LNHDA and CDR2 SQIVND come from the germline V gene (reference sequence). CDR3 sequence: CASSIDAGAGGLYF. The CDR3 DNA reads TGTGCCAGTAGTATAGATGCGGGCGCAGGGGGACTGTACTTC.

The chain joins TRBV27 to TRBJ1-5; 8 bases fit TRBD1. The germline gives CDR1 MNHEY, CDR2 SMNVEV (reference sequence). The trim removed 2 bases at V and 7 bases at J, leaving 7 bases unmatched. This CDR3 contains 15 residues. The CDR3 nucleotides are TGTGCCAGCAGTTTACAGGGGGCCAAGGGGCAGCCCCAGCATTTT. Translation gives CASSLQGAKGQPQHF.

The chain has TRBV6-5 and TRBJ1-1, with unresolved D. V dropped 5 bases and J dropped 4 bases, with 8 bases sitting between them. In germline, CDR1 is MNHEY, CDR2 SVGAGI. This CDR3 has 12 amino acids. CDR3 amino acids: CASSTRGTEAFF. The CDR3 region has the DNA TGTGCCAGCAGTACTCGAGGCACTGAAGCTTTCTTT.

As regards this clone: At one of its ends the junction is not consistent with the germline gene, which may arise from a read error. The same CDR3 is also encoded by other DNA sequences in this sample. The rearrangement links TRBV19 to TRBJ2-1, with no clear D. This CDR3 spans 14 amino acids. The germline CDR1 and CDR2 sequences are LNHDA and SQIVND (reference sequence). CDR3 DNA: TGCGCCAGTAGTATGGTGAATGCCGCGGTTGAGCAGTTCTTC. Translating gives CASSMVNAAVEQFF.

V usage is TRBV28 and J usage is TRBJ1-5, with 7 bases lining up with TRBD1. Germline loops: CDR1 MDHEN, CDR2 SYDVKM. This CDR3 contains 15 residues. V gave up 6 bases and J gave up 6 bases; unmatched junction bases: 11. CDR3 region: CASRSQGSSSQPQHF. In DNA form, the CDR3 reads TGTGCCAGCAGGTCACAGGGGAGTAGTAGTCAGCCCCAGCATTTT.

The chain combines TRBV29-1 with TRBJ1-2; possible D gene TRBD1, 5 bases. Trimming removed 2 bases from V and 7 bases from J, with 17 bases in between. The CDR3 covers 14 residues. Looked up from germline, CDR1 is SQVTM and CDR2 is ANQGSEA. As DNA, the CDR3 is TGCAGCGTTGAAAGTTTGGGGGGGAAGGTTGGCTACACCTTC. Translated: CSVESLGGKVGYTF.